This T cell receptor beta chain is from a study of blood T cell repertoires in COVID-19. Study overall: PBMCs, B-cell-depleted T cells, or T cells provided the cDNA or gDNA that made up the material.

TCRdb's table, derived via immunoSEQ multiplex PCR, lists solely in-frame clones and lacks some. The sample has a few hundred thousand clones, about 91% seen once. Germline CDR1 is LGHDT and CDR2 is YNNKEL (reference sequence). CDR3 length equals 19 residues. V was clipped by 1 base and J by 0 bases; unmatched bases: 8. Participants had their cohort set by participant-reported clinical history. The TCR originated in a woman aged 40 to 50 who had recovered from COVID-19. The specimen sequenced was PBMCs or T cells enriched from blood (not recorded which). The V and J genes are TRBV3-1 (or the pseudogene TRBV3-2) and TRBJ2-5; 13 bases map to TRBD2. The CDR3 protein is CASSQGFGTSGVYQETQYF. CDR3 DNA: TGTGCCAGCAGCCAAGGTTTTGGGACTAGCGGGGTGTACCAAGAGACCCAGTACTTC.